The 11 T cell receptor beta chains in this list originate from one sample, sequenced in a study of vaccination effects on CD4 cells after COVID-19. Clones were sequenced by immunoSEQ multiplex PCR, and TCRdb holds only the in-frame ones, with some missing. This sample has roughly 68,000 clones, with about 74% found just once. Which antigens these TCRs recognize remains unknown. Sequencing was preceded by expansion of antigen-specific CD4+ T cells with viral peptide pools in the ViraFEST assay. Isolation of CD4+ T cells took place after approximately ten days of culture. The vaccine given was either BNT162b2 or mRNA-1273, in two doses. The specimen comprised CD4+ T cells from PBMCs cultured with HCoV-229E spike peptides, sampled after COVID-19 vaccination. The receptors were sampled from a human donor who received a COVID-19 vaccine.

The chain joins TRBV6-6 to TRBJ1-1; D is unclear. The CDR3 length is 15 residues. V dropped 4 bases and J dropped 2 bases, with 14 bases sitting between them. Germline V gene lookup returns CDR1 MNHNY and CDR2 SVGAGI (reference sequence). The DNA of the CDR3 is TGTGCCAGCAGTTCCGCCGTCCAGCAAAACACTGAAGCTTTCTTT. This sequence encodes CASSSAVQQNTEAFF.

The chain couples TRBV3-1 (or the pseudogene TRBV3-2) to TRBJ1-2; the D gene is possibly TRBD1 (6 bases). The CDR3 has 17 amino acids. Germline V gene sequence: CDR1 LGHDT, CDR2 YNNKEL (reference sequence). Trimming took 2 bases from V and 0 from J, leaving 16 bases between them. The CDR3 DNA reads as TGTGCCAGCAGCCAAACCCAGGGGCTTCAAGCTAACTATGGCTACACCTTC. Protein sequence: CASSQTQGLQANYGYTF.

The chain employs TRBV6-5 and TRBJ1-4, with 7 bases lining up with TRBD1. V was pared by 5 bases and J by 6 bases, with 6 bases of the junction left unmatched. CDR1 is MNHEY, CDR2 SVGAGI, per germline. This CDR3 is built from 14 residues. The CDR3 bases are TGTGCCAGCAGTCAGGGGGGCCGGTATGAAAAACTGTTTTTT. This encodes CASSQGGRYEKLFF.

The chain links TRBV5-1 to TRBJ1-5; D is possibly TRBD1 (5 bases). This CDR3 is built from 13 residues. V shed 0 bases and J shed 9 bases, with 10 bases lying between them. The germline gives CDR1 SGHRS, CDR2 YFSETQ. The CDR3 DNA sequence: TGCGCCAGCAGCTTGGATTCGGGGGGGCCCCAGCATTTT. It yields the protein CASSLDSGGPQHF.

The CDR3 is CASSRQGNEKLFF. The CDR3, as DNA: TGTGCCAGCAGCCGACAGGGGAATGAAAAACTGTTTTTT. The gene calls are TRBV7-2 and TRBJ1-4, with 8 bases that match TRBD1. Germline V gives CDR1 SGHTA, CDR2 FQGNSA. CDR3 length: 13 amino acids. Losses at the gene ends were 5 bases for V and 5 bases for J; bases not matched to a gene: 1.

This sequence joins TRBV2 and TRBJ1-5; D uncertain. This CDR3 contains 13 residues. CDR1 is SNHLY, CDR2 FYNNEI, per germline. The V end was cut by 5 bases, the J end by 1 base, with 6 bases between. In nucleotides, the CDR3 is TGTGCCAGCAGTCAAAGGAGCAATCAGCCCCAGCATTTT. This codes for CASSQRSNQPQHF. Looking up the rest from reference TRBV2 and TRBJ1-5 gives the full variable domain: EPEVTQTPSHQVTQMGQEVILRCVPISNHLYFYWYRQILGQKVEFLVSFYNNEISEKSEIFDDQFSVERPDGSNFTLKIRSTKLEDSAMYFCASSQRSNQPQHFGDGTRLSIL.

V gene TRBV5-1 combines with J gene TRBJ1-2; D ambiguous. The V gene lost 5 bases and the J gene lost 1 base, with 12 bases spanning the gap. The CDR3 runs 14 residues. Germline CDR1 reads SGHRS; CDR2 reads YFSETQ. CDR3 in amino acids: CASRAPEGNYGYTF. DNA of the CDR3: TGCGCCAGCAGGGCTCCGGAGGGTAACTATGGCTACACCTTC.

The V and J genes are TRBV2 and TRBJ2-1; D possibly uses TRBD1 or TRBD2 (6 bases each). Trimming took off 4 bases at V and 6 bases at J, with 16 bases between the two ends. Germline CDR1 SNHLY, CDR2 FYNNEI. The CDR3 contains 15 residues. DNA for the CDR3: TGTGCCAGCAGTGTACAGGGACTGAGTGGCAATGAGCAGTTCTTC. This codes for CASSVQGLSGNEQFF.

The chain uses TRBV5-8 and TRBJ2-3, with TRBD1 matching 10 bases. The CDR3 is made up of 16 amino acids. Trimming removed 3 bases from V and 4 bases from J; junction bases left unmatched: 8. Germline V CDR1 and CDR2: SGHTS, YDEGEE. The DNA of the CDR3 is TGTGCCAGCAGCTGGCGTGGGACAGGGGACGCAGATACGCAGTATTTT. Translated, it gives CASSWRGTGDADTQYF.

A single count supports this clone. The chain employs TRBV7-3 and TRBJ2-3; D call uncertain. Germline assignment: CDR1 SGHTA and CDR2 FQGTGA. Trimming left V 3 bases short and J 3 bases short, with 10 bases between. This CDR3 comprises 14 residues. The CDR3 spells CASSLDSQTDTQYF. The CDR3 DNA is TGTGCCAGCAGCTTGGATTCGCAAACAGATACGCAGTATTTT.

The chain is built from TRBV7-3 and TRBJ1-1; 7 bases match TRBD1. Trimming at V came to 5 bases and at J to 11 bases, leaving 8 bases not matched to a gene. CDR3 length: 12 amino acids. Germline V gene sequence: CDR1 SGHTA, CDR2 FQGTGA. The DNA for the CDR3 is TGTGCCAGCAGCAACGGACAGGCCGGGGCTTTCTTT. Protein sequence: CASSNGQAGAFF. Using reference TRBV7-3 and TRBJ1-1 for the parts outside the CDR3, the full variable domain is GAGVSQTPSNKVTEKGKYVELRCDPISGHTALYWYRQSLGQGPEFLIYFQGTGAADDSGLPNDRFFAVRPEGSVSTLKIQRTERGDSAVYLCASSNGQAGAFFGQGTRLTVV.